This entry concerns a single TCR beta chain. Its antigen is unidentified. As to time point: new active TB diagnosis, blood taken before or within 7 days of starting treatment. This sample was taken from a study of T cells in tuberculosis. Study overall: T cells were selected with CD1B tetramers loaded with glucose monomycolate.

Germline V gives CDR1 SEHNR, CDR2 FQNEAQ (reference sequence). The CDR3 consists of 15 residues. V lost 5 bases and J lost 1, with 14 bases in between. General observations from the study: Active tuberculosis TCR-alpha repertoires lay closer to GMM-specific TCRs than IGRA-negative controls, suggesting clonal expansion.

Method: immunoSEQ multiplex PCR; TCRdb's copy keeps in-frame clones and lacks some. The data hold over 30,000 clones, with more than 85% observed a single time. The receptor's source is an adult with tuberculosis. The sample was PBMCs, taken at tuberculosis diagnosis. V is TRBV7-9 and J is TRBJ1-2, with D maybe TRBD1 (6 bases). The CDR3 loop is CASSPQGNNNYGYTF. CDR3 DNA: TGTGCCAGCAGCCCCCAGGGGAACAATAACTATGGCTACACCTTC.